This TCR beta chain originates from a study of T cell changes during pregnancy in multiple sclerosis. The protocol was immunoSEQ multiplex PCR, while the TCRdb copy is restricted to in-frame clones and leaves out a portion. The data show tens of thousands of clones, less than 95% seen once. The germline V gene encodes CDR1 PRHDT and CDR2 FYEKMQ (reference sequence). This CDR3 contains 14 residues. The V end was cut by 2 bases, the J end by 5 bases, with 12 bases between. Sequenced here: peripheral blood, sampled in the third trimester of pregnancy. The receptor comes from a female donor with multiple sclerosis, enrolled in a pregnancy study. This sequence joins TRBV13 and TRBJ1-1; D is unclear. The CDR3 spells CASSLRLERTEAFF. In nucleotides, the CDR3 is TGTGCCAGCAGCTTAAGGTTGGAGAGGACTGAAGCTTTCTTT. The full variable domain, its missing parts supplied by reference TRBV13 and TRBJ1-1, is AAGVIQSPRHLIKEKRETATLKCYPIPRHDTVYWYQQGPGQDPQFLISFYEKMQSDKGSIPDRFSAQQFSDYHSELNMSSLELGDSALYFCASSLRLERTEAFFGQGTRLTVV.